This T cell receptor (beta chain) was found in a study of blood T cell repertoires in COVID-19. Study overall: Sources were T cells, B-cell-depleted T cells, or PBMCs; the material itself was cDNA or gDNA.

Per the original methods: By means of reference gene primer amplification, nucleated cell counts were estimated. TCRdb keeps only in-frame clones here, not all; method: immunoSEQ multiplex PCR. V and J calls plus clone size are reproduced from that table; the DNA served to infer D and trimming. In the table there are a few hundred thousand clones, about four fifths of which are singletons. Germline assignment: CDR1 MGHRA and CDR2 YSYEKL. The CDR3 length is 16 residues. V was cut by 0 bases and J by 1 base, with 10 bases left in between. The sequenced sample was peripheral blood. The chain couples TRBV4-1 to TRBJ1-5; tentative D call: TRBD1 (6 bases). The origin of this receptor is a middle-aged man with active or convalescent COVID-19. This CDR3 reads CASSQDGQSSNQPQHF. Here the CDR3 DNA reads TGCGCCAGCAGCCAAGATGGACAGTCCAGCAATCAGCCCCAGCATTTT.